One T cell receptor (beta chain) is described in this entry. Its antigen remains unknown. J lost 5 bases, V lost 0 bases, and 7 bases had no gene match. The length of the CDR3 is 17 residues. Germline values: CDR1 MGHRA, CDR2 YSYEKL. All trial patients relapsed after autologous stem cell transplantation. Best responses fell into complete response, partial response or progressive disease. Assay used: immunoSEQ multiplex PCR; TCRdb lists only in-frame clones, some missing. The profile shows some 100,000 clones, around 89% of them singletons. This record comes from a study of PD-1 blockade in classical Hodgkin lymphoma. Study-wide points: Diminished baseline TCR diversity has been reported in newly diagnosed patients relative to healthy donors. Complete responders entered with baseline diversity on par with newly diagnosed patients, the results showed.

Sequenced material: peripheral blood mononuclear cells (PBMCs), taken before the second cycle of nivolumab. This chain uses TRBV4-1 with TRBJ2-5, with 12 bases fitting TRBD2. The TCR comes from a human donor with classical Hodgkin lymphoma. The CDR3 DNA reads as TGCGCCAGCAGCCAAGATGGGCTAGCGGGGGGGCGGGAGACCCAGTACTTC. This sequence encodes CASSQDGLAGGRETQYF.